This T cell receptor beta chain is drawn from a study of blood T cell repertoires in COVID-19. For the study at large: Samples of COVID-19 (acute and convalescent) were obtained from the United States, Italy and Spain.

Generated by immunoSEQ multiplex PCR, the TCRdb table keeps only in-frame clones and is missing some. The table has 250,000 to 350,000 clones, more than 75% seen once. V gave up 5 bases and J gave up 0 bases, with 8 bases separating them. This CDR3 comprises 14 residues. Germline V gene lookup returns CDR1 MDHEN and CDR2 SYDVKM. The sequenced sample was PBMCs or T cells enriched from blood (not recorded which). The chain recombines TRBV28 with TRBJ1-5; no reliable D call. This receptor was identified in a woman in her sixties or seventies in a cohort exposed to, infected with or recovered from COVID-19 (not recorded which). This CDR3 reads CASSPRYSNQPQHF. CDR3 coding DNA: TGTGCCAGCAGTCCCCGGTATAGCAATCAGCCCCAGCATTTT.